The T cell receptor beta chain described here comes from a study of T cell responses to AZD1222 COVID-19 vaccine. Study-level background: Second doses that came at about 4 or about 12 weeks were put together. General study points: Clonal diversity was possibly underestimated, and white British individuals and females predominated among donors. Only a handful of AZD1222 recipients were seropositive at baseline. Dominant CD4 TCR responses targeted spike regions 160-218 and 743-854.

Germline V lookup: CDR1 MNHEY, CDR2 SMNVEV (reference sequence). There are 13 residues in the CDR3. Trimming cost V 3 bases and J 8 bases, with 13 bases left between them. Notes on this clone: Its antigen is not identified.

Clones were sequenced by immunoSEQ multiplex PCR, and TCRdb holds only the in-frame ones, with some missing. This sample has about 130,000 clones, with around 83% found just once. This sequence originates from an adult in good health. The material sequenced was peripheral blood, taken on day 0 of AZD1222 vaccination. The chain is built from TRBV27 and TRBJ1-2; D possibly corresponds to TRBD1 (5 bases). CDR3 sequence reads: CASSFVKGYGYTF. CDR3 DNA sequence: TGTGCCAGCAGTTTCGTCAAGGGGTACGGCTACACCTTC.